Many counts were recorded for the clone carrying this T cell receptor (beta chain). Its target is not known. Original data processing: Clinicopathological groups of papillary thyroid cancer showed CDR3 differences that were used to build a distant-metastasis classifier. TCRdb reanalyzed the PCR reads via MiXCR. TCRdb, not the original authors, processed these V and J calls. This table has around 18,000 clones, about 19% appearing once. V was pared by 2 bases and J by 3 bases, with 4 bases between. The germline CDR1 and CDR2 sequences are DFQATT and SNEGSKA (reference sequence). There are 11 residues in the CDR3. The data were obtained in a study of metastatic and nonmetastatic thyroid tumors. The wider study: It was across blood and tumor or nodule tissue from malignant and benign thyroid patients that repertoires were compared. Whole-study findings and limits: Patients with malignant thyroid tumors reportedly had significantly higher TCR beta diversity than those with benign nodules, in blood and tumor.

Every patient was untreated before thyroid surgery. V usage is TRBV20-1 and J usage is TRBJ1-2; no clear D. This clonotype originated in a female donor with papillary thyroid cancer or a benign thyroid nodule (not recorded which). Some clones in this sample may be carry-over from other donors' samples. Sequenced: tumor tissue. CDR3 region: CSARQDYGYTF. Here the CDR3 DNA reads TGCAGTGCTAGACAGGACTATGGCTACACCTTC.